A selection of T cell receptor beta chains follows, all from one sample in a study of T-cell memory formation after mild COVID-19. TCRdb reprocessed the 5' RACE reads via MiXCR and lists one record per CDR3 protein. The profile shows fewer than 140,000 distinct CDR3 sequences, 12% of them singletons. Sequenced: PBMCs or a T cell subset sorted from them (not recorded which). These TCRs come from an adult woman who had mild COVID-19 (a few samples of this study predate the infection). Cell type and time point are not known. Both conserved end residues are part of each CDR3. A D gene is named only where the DNA matches it firmly. Rows may omit the clone size; those that give it use once, few, many or a size class.

j_call,d_call,v_call,cdr3_length,clone_size,cdr3_aa,cdr3_nt
TRBJ2-2,-,TRBV4-2,13,-,CASIEDSTGELFF,TGTGCCAGCATCGAAGACAGCACCGGGGAGCTGTTTTTT
TRBJ2-1,-,TRBV4-1,14,-,CASSQGGGLAEQFF,TGCGCCAGCAGCCAAGGTGGTGGGCTAGCGGAGCAGTTCTTC
TRBJ2-1,TRBD2,TRBV27,16,few,CASSTRGAGEVGEQFF,TGTGCCAGCAGTACCCGCGGGGCGGGAGAGGTTGGTGAGCAGTTCTTC
TRBJ1-1,-,TRBV27,15,few,CASSFNGDTSTEAFF,TGTGCCAGCAGTTTTAATGGGGATACGAGCACTGAAGCTTTCTTT
TRBJ1-5,-,TRBV9,14,many,CASSVGPGAQPQHF,TGTGCCAGCAGCGTAGGGCCAGGGGCTCAGCCCCAGCATTTT
TRBJ2-3,TRBD1,TRBV7-8,18,few,CASSPTTLRDRSSDTQYF,TGTGCCAGCAGTCCAACAACACTGCGGGACAGGTCTTCAGATACGCAGTATTTT
TRBJ1-1,TRBD1,TRBV7-9,14,once,CASSPPTGVTEAFF,TGTGCCAGCAGCCCGCCCACAGGGGTCACTGAAGCTTTCTTT
TRBJ2-1,TRBD2,TRBV5-6,13,many,CASSTTSGNEQFF,TGTGCCAGCAGCACGACTAGCGGGAATGAGCAGTTCTTC
TRBJ2-7,-,TRBV4-2,13,-,CASSPDLGYEQYF,TGTGCCAGCAGCCCCGATCTGGGCTACGAGCAGTACTTC
TRBJ2-2,TRBD1,TRBV7-2,15,few,CASTYARGSPGELFF,TGTGCCAGCACCTACGCCAGGGGGTCTCCCGGGGAGCTGTTTTTT
TRBJ1-1,TRBD1,TRBV29-1,13,-,CSVEGTGDTEAFF,TGCAGCGTTGAAGGCACAGGGGACACTGAAGCTTTCTTT
TRBJ2-7,-,TRBV4-3,14,few,CASSQDRSSYEQYF,TGCGCCAGCAGCCAAGACAGGAGCTCCTACGAGCAGTACTTC
TRBJ2-7,-,TRBV30,12,-,CACTVRSYEQYF,TGTGCCTGTACAGTCCGTTCCTACGAGCAGTACTTC
TRBJ2-3,TRBD2,TRBV11-2,16,few,CASSLTSGGGRDTQYF,TGTGCCAGCAGCTTGACTAGCGGGGGGGGCAGAGATACGCAGTATTTT
TRBJ2-7,-,TRBV5-1,14,-,CASSLARGAYEQYF,TGCGCCAGCAGCTTGGCCAGGGGAGCATACGAGCAGTACTTC
TRBJ2-7,-,TRBV15,14,many,CATSSRSGTYEQYF,TGTGCCACCAGCAGCAGGTCAGGCACCTACGAGCAGTACTTC
TRBJ2-7,TRBD2,TRBV29-1,13,many,CSVEASGSYEQYF,TGCAGCGTTGAGGCTAGCGGGAGCTACGAGCAGTACTTC
TRBJ1-1,TRBD1,TRBV27,15,-,CASSLSDRGNTEAFF,TGTGCCAGCAGTTTATCGGACAGGGGGAACACTGAAGCTTTCTTT
TRBJ2-1,TRBD1,TRBV5-4,14,few,CASSYGQGNNEQFF,TGTGCCAGCAGCTACGGACAGGGAAACAATGAGCAGTTCTTC
TRBJ2-1,TRBD1,TRBV7-2,14,many,CASSPWTGSNEQFF,TGTGCCAGCAGCCCCTGGACAGGTTCCAATGAGCAGTTCTTC
TRBJ2-7,TRBD1,TRBV5-4,15,-,CASSLPGQGFLEQYF,TGTGCCAGCAGCTTACCGGGACAGGGTTTTCTCGAGCAGTACTTC
TRBJ2-3,-,TRBV20-1,16,-,CSARDLWDSSTDTQYF,TGCAGTGCTAGAGATCTGTGGGACTCTAGCACAGATACGCAGTATTTT
TRBJ2-3,TRBD2,TRBV2,16,few,CASRLAGTPSTDTQYF,TGTGCCAGCAGACTAGCGGGGACTCCTAGCACAGATACGCAGTATTTT
TRBJ2-1,TRBD2,TRBV9,16,few,CASSDRSSGSSDEQFF,TGTGCCAGCAGCGACCGGAGTAGCGGGAGTTCCGATGAGCAGTTCTTC
TRBJ2-1,TRBD1,TRBV7-9,16,-,CASSLARTGKGNEQFF,TGTGCCAGCAGCTTAGCTAGGACAGGGAAAGGCAATGAGCAGTTCTTC
TRBJ1-2,TRBD1,TRBV27,19,few,CASSLEGATGGIGDYGYTF,TGTGCCAGCAGTTTAGAGGGCGCGACAGGGGGCATAGGTGACTATGGCTACACCTTC
TRBJ2-2,-,TRBV20-1,16,few,CSAREIRGANTGELFF,TGCAGTGCTAGAGAAATAAGAGGCGCGAACACCGGGGAGCTGTTTTTT
TRBJ2-1,-,TRBV4-1,13,few,CASSVLGRDEQFF,TGCGCCAGCAGTGTGTTGGGAAGAGATGAGCAGTTCTTC
TRBJ2-1,-,TRBV7-9,15,few,CASSLWGDVYNEQFF,TGTGCCAGCAGCTTATGGGGGGACGTGTACAATGAGCAGTTCTTC
TRBJ2-2,-,TRBV24-1,17,few,CATSDLLTGLNTGELFF,TGTGCCACCAGTGATTTGTTAACGGGATTGAACACCGGGGAGCTGTTTTTT
TRBJ2-7,-,TRBV11-2,12,few,CATRGETYEQYF,TGTGCCACTAGAGGGGAAACCTACGAGCAGTACTTC
TRBJ2-1,-,TRBV5-1,15,many,CASSLVGGESNEQFF,TGCGCCAGCAGCTTGGTCGGGGGCGAGAGCAATGAGCAGTTCTTC
TRBJ2-1,TRBD1,TRBV5-6,16,few,CASSGTGGEVGDEQFF,TGTGCCAGCAGCGGAACAGGGGGCGAGGTTGGAGATGAGCAGTTCTTC
TRBJ2-7,-,TRBV5-8,15,many,CASSPQQGWSYEQYF,TGTGCCAGCAGCCCTCAACAGGGTTGGTCCTACGAGCAGTACTTC
TRBJ1-2,-,TRBV20-1,19,few,CSARDNRIIDGLWDYGYTF,TGCAGTGCTAGAGATAACCGGATTATCGATGGCCTTTGGGACTATGGCTACACCTTC
TRBJ2-5,-,TRBV4-1,18,-,CASSQDRQTTAYQETQYF,TGCGCCAGCAGCCAAGATCGTCAAACGACAGCTTACCAAGAGACCCAGTACTTC
TRBJ2-7,-,TRBV4-1,15,-,CASIQVGARSYEQYF,TGCGCCAGCATCCAAGTGGGCGCACGATCCTACGAGCAGTACTTC
TRBJ2-3,-,TRBV5-1,11,many,CASIGSDTQYF,TGCGCCAGCATAGGATCAGATACGCAGTATTTT
TRBJ2-2,-,TRBV27,16,-,CASSLVWELNTGELFF,TGTGCCAGCAGTTTAGTTTGGGAACTCAACACCGGGGAGCTGTTTTTT
TRBJ1-5,-,TRBV5-1,13,few,CASSLGLDQPQHF,TGCGCCAGCAGCTTAGGGCTGGATCAGCCCCAGCATTTT
TRBJ2-3,-,TRBV12-3/TRBV12-4,12,-,CASSPDRDTQYF,TGTGCCAGCAGCCCCGACAGAGATACGCAGTATTTT
TRBJ2-2,-,TRBV20-1,15,-,CSARAVDEVPGELFF,TGCAGTGCTAGAGCGGTGGATGAGGTGCCCGGGGAGCTGTTTTTT
TRBJ1-5,TRBD1,TRBV12-3/TRBV12-4,18,-,CASSSDDRVFRSNQPQHF,TGTGCCAGCAGTTCTGACGACAGGGTGTTTCGGAGCAATCAGCCCCAGCATTTT
TRBJ2-5,TRBD2,TRBV29-1,14,few,CSVEPSGRQETQYF,TGCAGCGTAGAGCCTAGCGGGAGGCAAGAGACCCAGTACTTC
TRBJ2-2,-,TRBV28,16,-,CASSYTAISNTGELFF,TGTGCCAGCAGCTATACAGCCATTTCGAACACCGGGGAGCTGTTTTTT
TRBJ2-2,-,TRBV12-3/TRBV12-4,12,few,CASSQGSGELFF,TGTGCCAGCAGTCAGGGGTCCGGGGAGCTGTTTTTT
TRBJ2-7,-,TRBV20-1,15,few,CSASSLQKPLYEQYF,TGCAGTGCTAGTTCTTTACAGAAACCTCTCTACGAGCAGTACTTC
TRBJ1-1,-,TRBV12-3/TRBV12-4,13,few,CASSYQGPTEAFF,TGTGCCAGCAGTTATCAGGGGCCCACTGAAGCTTTCTTT
TRBJ2-5,TRBD2,TRBV7-2,19,-,CASSLDLGGLAGIQETQYF,TGTGCCAGCAGCTTAGATCTTGGGGGACTAGCGGGTATCCAAGAGACCCAGTACTTC
TRBJ1-1,-,TRBV16,15,few,CASSLVGSGYTEAFF,TGTGCCAGCAGCCTGGTTGGCAGCGGGTACACTGAAGCTTTCTTT
TRBJ2-7,TRBD2,TRBV7-9,16,few,CASSQALAGGPYEQYF,TGTGCCAGCAGCCAGGCACTAGCGGGAGGTCCCTACGAGCAGTACTTC
TRBJ2-5,-,TRBV6-6,17,few,CASSYSGAGVGAETQYF,TGTGCCAGCAGTTACTCAGGAGCGGGCGTGGGGGCGGAGACCCAGTACTTC
TRBJ1-2,TRBD1,TRBV12-3/TRBV12-4,15,few,CASSFEGAGDHGYTF,TGTGCCAGCAGTTTCGAGGGGGCAGGGGACCATGGCTACACCTTC